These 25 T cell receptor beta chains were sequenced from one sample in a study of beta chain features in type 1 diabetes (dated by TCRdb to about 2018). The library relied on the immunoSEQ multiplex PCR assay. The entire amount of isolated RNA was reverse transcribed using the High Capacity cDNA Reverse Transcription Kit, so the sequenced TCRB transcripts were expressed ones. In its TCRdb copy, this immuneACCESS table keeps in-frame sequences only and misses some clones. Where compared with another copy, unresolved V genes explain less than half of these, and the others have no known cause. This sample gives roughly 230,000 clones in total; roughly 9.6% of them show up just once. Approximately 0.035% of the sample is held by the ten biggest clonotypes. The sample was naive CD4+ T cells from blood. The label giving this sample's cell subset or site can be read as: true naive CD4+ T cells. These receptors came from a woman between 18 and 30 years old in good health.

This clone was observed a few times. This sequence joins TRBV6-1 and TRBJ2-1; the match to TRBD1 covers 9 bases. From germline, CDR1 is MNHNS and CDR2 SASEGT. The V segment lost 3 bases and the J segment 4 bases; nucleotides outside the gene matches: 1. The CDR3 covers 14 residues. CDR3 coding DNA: TGTGCCAGCAGTGAGACAGGGGGGTACAATGAGCAGTTCTTC. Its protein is CASSETGGYNEQFF.

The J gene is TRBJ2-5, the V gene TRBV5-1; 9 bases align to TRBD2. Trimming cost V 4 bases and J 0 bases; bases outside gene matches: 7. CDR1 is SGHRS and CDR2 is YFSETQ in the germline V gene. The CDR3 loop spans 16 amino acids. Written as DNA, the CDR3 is TGCGCCAGCAGCAATAGCGGGAGCGTGTACCAAGAGACCCAGTACTTC. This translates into CASSNSGSVYQETQYF.

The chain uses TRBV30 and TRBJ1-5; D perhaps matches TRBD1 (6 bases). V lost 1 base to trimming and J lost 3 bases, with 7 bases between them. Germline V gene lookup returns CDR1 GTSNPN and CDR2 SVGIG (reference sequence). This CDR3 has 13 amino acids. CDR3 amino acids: CAWSDRANQPQHF. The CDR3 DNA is TGTGCCTGGAGTGACAGGGCCAATCAGCCCCAGCATTTT.

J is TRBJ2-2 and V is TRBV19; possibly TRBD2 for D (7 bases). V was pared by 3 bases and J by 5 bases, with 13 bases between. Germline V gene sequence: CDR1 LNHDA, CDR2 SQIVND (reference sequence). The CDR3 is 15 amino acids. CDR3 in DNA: TGTGCCAGTAGTATGCAGCGGGGACAAACCGGGGAGCTGTTTTTT. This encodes CASSMQRGQTGELFF.

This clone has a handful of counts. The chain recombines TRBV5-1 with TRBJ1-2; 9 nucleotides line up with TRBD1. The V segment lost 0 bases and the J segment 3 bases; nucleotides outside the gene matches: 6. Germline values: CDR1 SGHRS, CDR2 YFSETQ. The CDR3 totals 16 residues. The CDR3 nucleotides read TGCGCCAGCAGCTTGGATCCGGGACAGGGTTACTATGGCTACACCTTC. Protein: CASSLDPGQGYYGYTF.

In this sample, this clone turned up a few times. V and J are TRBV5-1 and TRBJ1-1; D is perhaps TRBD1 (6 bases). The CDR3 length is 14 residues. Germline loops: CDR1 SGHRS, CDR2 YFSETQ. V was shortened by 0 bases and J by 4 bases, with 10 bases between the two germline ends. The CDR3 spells CASSLDRDGTEAFF. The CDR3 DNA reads TGCGCCAGCAGCTTGGACAGGGACGGCACTGAAGCTTTCTTT.

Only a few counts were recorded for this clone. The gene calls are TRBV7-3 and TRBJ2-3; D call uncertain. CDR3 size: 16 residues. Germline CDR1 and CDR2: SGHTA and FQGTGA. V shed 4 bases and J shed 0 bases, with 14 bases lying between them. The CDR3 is CASSSTPSASTDTQYF. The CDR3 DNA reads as TGTGCCAGCAGCTCCACCCCCAGTGCTAGCACAGATACGCAGTATTTT.

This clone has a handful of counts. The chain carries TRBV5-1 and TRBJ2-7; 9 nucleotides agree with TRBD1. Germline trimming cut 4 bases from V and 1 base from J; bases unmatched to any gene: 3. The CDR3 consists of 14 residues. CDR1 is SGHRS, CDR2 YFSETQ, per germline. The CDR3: CASSQGTGSYEQYF. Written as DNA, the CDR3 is TGCGCCAGCAGCCAAGGGACAGGGTCCTACGAGCAGTACTTC. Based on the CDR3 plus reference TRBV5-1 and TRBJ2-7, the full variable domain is KAGVTQTPRYLIKTRGQQVTLSCSPISGHRSVSWYQQTPGQGLQFLFEYFSETQRNKGNFPGRFSGRQFSNSRSEMNVSTLELGDSALYLCASSQGTGSYEQYFGPGTRLTVT.

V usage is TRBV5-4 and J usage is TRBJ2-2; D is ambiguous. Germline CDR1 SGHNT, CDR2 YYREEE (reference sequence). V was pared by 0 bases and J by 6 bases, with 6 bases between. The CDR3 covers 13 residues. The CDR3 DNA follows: TGTGCCAGCAGCTTGGATTTCGCCGGGGAGCTGTTTTTT. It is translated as CASSLDFAGELFF.

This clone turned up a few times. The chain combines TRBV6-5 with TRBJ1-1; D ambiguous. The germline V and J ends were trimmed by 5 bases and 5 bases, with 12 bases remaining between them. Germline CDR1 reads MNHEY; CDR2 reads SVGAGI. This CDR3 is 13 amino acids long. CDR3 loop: CASSSRGGTEAFF. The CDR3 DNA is TGTGCCAGCAGTAGTCGAGGAGGAACTGAAGCTTTCTTT.

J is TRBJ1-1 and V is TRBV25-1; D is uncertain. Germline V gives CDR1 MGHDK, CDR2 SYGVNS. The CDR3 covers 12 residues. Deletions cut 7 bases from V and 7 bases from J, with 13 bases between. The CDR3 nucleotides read TGTGCCAGCACAGGCCTTAGCGGTGAAGCTTTCTTT. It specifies CASTGLSGEAFF.

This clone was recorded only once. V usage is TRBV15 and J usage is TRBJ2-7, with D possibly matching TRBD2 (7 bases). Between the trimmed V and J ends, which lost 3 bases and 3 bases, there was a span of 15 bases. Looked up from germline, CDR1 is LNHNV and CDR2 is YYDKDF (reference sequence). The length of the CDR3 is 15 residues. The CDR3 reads CATSRGGAESYEQYF. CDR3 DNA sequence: TGTGCCACCAGCAGGGGGGGGGCGGAAAGCTACGAGCAGTACTTC. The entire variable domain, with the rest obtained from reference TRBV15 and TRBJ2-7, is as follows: DAMVIQNPRYQVTQFGKPVTLSCSQTLNHNVMYWYQQKSSQAPKLLFHYYDKDFNNEADTPDNFQSRRPNTSFCFLDIRSPGLGDTAMYLCATSRGGAESYEQYFGPGTRLTVT.

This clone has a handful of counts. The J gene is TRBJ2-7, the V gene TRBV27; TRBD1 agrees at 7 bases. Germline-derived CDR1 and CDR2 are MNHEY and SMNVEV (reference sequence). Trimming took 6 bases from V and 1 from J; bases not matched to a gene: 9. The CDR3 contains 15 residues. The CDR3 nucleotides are TGTGCCAGCAGCCCGTTGACAGGGCCTTCCTACGAGCAGTACTTC. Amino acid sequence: CASSPLTGPSYEQYF.

In DNA form, the CDR3 reads TGCGCCAGCAAACGGGACACTGAAGCTTTCTTT. Translated, it gives CASKRDTEAFF. The rearrangement links TRBV4-1 to TRBJ1-1; no reliable D call. The germline V gene has CDR1 MGHRA and CDR2 YSYEKL. The V gene lost 7 bases and the J gene lost 3 bases, with 6 bases spanning the gap. CDR3 size: 11 residues.

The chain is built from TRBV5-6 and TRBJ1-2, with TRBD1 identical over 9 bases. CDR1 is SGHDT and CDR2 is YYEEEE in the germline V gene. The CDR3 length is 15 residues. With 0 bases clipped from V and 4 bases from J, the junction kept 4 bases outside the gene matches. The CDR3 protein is CASSLGTGVGYGYTF. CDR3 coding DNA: TGTGCCAGCAGCTTGGGGACAGGGGTGGGCTATGGCTACACCTTC.

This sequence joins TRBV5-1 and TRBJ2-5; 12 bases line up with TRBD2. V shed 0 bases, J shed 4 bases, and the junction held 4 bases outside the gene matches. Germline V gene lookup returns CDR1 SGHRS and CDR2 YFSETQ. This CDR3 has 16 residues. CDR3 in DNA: TGCGCCAGCAGCTTGGGACTAGCGGGAGCGGGAGAGACCCAGTACTTC. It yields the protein CASSLGLAGAGETQYF.

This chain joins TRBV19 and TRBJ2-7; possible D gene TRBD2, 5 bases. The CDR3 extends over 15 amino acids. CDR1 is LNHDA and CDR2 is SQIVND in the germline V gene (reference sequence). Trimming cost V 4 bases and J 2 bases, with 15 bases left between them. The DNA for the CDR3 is TGTGCCAGTAGTAGCGCCGGGGATTTCCCCTACGAGCAGTACTTC. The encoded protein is CASSSAGDFPYEQYF.

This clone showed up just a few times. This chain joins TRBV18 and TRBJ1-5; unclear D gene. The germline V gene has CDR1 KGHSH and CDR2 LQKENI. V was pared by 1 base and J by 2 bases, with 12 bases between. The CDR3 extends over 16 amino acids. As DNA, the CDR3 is TGTGCCAGCTCACCACTTCCAGGTCATGGCAATCAGCCCCAGCATTTT. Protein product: CASSPLPGHGNQPQHF.

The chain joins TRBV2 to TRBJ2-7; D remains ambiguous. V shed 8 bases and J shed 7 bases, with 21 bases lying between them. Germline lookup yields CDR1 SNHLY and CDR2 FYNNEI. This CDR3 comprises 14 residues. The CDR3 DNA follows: TGTGCCAGCTCGGTTGGGTTAAGACCCAGGGAGCAGTACTTC. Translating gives CASSVGLRPREQYF.

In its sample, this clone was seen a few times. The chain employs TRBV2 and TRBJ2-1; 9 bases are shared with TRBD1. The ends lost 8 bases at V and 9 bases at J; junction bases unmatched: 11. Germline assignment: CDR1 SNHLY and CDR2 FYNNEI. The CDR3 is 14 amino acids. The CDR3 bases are TGTGCCAGCCCCCGGGACAGGGAGGGGGGTGAGCAGTTCTTC. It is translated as CASPRDREGGEQFF.

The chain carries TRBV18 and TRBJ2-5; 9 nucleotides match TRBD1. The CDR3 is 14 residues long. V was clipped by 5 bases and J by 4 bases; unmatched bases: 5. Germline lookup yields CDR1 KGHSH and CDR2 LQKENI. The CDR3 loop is CASSSTGGRETQYF. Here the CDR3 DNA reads TGTGCCAGCTCATCGACAGGGGGGAGAGAGACCCAGTACTTC.

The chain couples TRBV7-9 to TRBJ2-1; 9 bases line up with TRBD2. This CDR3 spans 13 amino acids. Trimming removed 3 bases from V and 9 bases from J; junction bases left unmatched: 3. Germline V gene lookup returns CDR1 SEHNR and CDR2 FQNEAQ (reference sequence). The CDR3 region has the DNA TGTGCCAGCAGCTTGACTAGCGGAGGTGAGCAGTTCTTC. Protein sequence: CASSLTSGGEQFF.

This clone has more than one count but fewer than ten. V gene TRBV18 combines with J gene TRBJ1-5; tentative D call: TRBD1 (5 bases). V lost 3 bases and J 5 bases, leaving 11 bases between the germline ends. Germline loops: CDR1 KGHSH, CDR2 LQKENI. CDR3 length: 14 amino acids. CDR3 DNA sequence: TGTGCCAGCTCACCGACAGAAACTTATCAGCCCCAGCATTTT. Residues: CASSPTETYQPQHF.

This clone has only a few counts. The CDR3 is CAISEGVSGVYNEQFF. The CDR3 nucleotides are TGTGCCATCAGCGAAGGGGTTTCGGGAGTCTACAATGAGCAGTTCTTC. The chain joins TRBV10-3 to TRBJ2-1; D perhaps matches TRBD2 (6 bases). The CDR3 loop spans 16 amino acids. The germline V and J ends were trimmed by 6 bases and 3 bases, with 18 bases remaining between them. CDR1 is ENHRY and CDR2 is SYGVKD in the germline V gene.

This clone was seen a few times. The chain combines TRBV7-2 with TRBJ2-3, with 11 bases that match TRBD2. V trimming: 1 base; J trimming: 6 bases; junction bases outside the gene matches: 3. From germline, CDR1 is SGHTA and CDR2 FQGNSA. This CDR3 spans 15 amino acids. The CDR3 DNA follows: TGTGCCAGCAGCTTAGGTTCTAGCGGGAGGGATACGCAGTATTTT. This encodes CASSLGSSGRDTQYF. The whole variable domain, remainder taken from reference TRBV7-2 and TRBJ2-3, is GAGVSQSPSNKVTEKGKDVELRCDPISGHTALYWYRQSLGQGLEFLIYFQGNSAPDKSGLPSDRFSAERTGGSVSTLTIQRTQQEDSAVYLCASSLGSSGRDTQYFGPGTRLTVL.